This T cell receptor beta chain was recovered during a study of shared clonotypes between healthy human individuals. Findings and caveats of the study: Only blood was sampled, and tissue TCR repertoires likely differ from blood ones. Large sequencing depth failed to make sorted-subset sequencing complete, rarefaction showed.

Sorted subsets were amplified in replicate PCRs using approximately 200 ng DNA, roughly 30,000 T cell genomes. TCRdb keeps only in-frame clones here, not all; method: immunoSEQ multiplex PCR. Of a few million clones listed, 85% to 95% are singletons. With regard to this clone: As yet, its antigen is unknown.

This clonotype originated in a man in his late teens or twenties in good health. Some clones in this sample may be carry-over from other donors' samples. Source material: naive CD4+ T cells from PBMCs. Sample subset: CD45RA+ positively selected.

The CDR3 region is CASSPAFSRADIPSPTDTQYF. The CDR3 nucleotides read TGTGCCAGCAGCCCCGCCTTCTCTCGGGCCGATATTCCCTCCCCCACAGATACGCAGTATTTT. The chain is built from TRBV9 and TRBJ2-3; no clear D. Between the trimmed V and J ends, which lost 4 bases and 2 bases, there was a span of 32 bases. From germline, CDR1 is SGDLS and CDR2 YYNGEE. This CDR3 is built from 21 residues.